This is a list of T cell receptor beta chains from one sample in a study of shared clonotypes between healthy human individuals. Assay: immunoSEQ multiplex PCR; the TCRdb copy retains only in-frame clones and omits some. The data show approximately 640,000 clones, 60% to 80% seen once. Sequencing was carried out using memory CD4+ T cells sorted from blood. The receptors here all came from a woman younger than 45 in good health. Each CDR3 is given with its conserved first and last residue.

j_call v_call cdr3_length cdr3_aa
TRBJ1-5 TRBV15 17 CATSRGMDRESNQPQHF
TRBJ1-2 TRBV23-1 11 CASSLYYGYTF
TRBJ2-1 TRBV4-1 16 CASSPPGLAGDNEQFF
TRBJ2-3 TRBV5-1 15 CASTMGTGETDTQYF
TRBJ1-2 TRBV7-9 12 CASSLGGRGYTF
TRBJ1-1 TRBV18 14 CASSPAGADTEAFF
TRBJ1-2 TRBV30 13 CAWSVRDPGGYTF
TRBJ2-1 TRBV28 16 CASSPLNRGTYNEQFF
TRBJ2-2 TRBV2 15 CASSERLGNTGELFF
TRBJ2-7 TRBV28 17 CASSVTPRDKTLYEQYF